This TCR beta chain was observed in a study of blood T cell repertoires in COVID-19. Overall study context: The origin of the acute and convalescent COVID-19 samples was the United States, Italy and Spain.

As to this clone: The same CDR3 arises from other DNA sequences in this sample as well.

In the study's own analysis: Amplified reference gene primers provided the basis for estimating nucleated cell counts. The repertoire was sequenced with immunoSEQ multiplex PCR; TCRdb's copy has only in-frame clones and lacks some. V, J and clone size derive from that table, while D and trimming were established from the DNA sequence. The repertoire includes some 410,000 clones, 88% of them detected once, and approximately 1% sits in the top ten. Everyone who took part was roughly 18 to 89 years old, and they came from about two dozen US areas. Assignments of participants to cohorts depended upon their own reported clinical history. Trimming at V came to 4 bases and at J to 15 bases, leaving 8 bases not matched to a gene. The length of the CDR3 is 12 residues. The germline CDR1 and CDR2 sequences are SGHRS and YFSETQ.

This receptor was identified in a woman aged 25 to 39 with acute COVID-19. The gene calls are TRBV5-1 and TRBJ2-1; 9 nucleotides align to TRBD2. What was sequenced was PBMCs or T cells enriched from blood (not recorded which). CDR3 region: CASSASGEWTFF. CDR3 nucleotides: TGCGCCAGCAGCGCTAGCGGGGAATGGACGTTCTTC.